One T cell receptor beta chain is described in this entry. Its antigen specificity is not known. The sample holds no much larger clone one base away, and base qualities are not on file. The donors were included in the validation cohort of 130 or so subjects, a group kept apart from the roughly 670-subject first cohort. Library generation was performed with the immunoSEQ multiplex PCR assay. Concerning the study's data processing: A statistical classification framework was built to diagnose cytomegalovirus status from the catalog of TCR beta chain sequences. TCRdb provides this immuneACCESS table in a form limited to in-frame rearrangements. Some clones are lacking; in checked studies, under half of them reflect an unresolved V gene, and why the rest are absent is not known. V and J calls and clone size are as listed in that table; D and trimming were resolved from the DNA. This sample holds 95,000 to 150,000 clones; 94% were observed only once. The top ten clonotypes cover less than 1.5% of the sample.

This sample was taken from a study of cytomegalovirus exposure and HLA in healthy donors (TCRdb year 2017). Concerning the study at large: According to a later analysis, the approximately 130 validation repertoires were produced on the same platform as the 666 repertoires of the first cohort. The aim of the study was to test whether cataloging public T cell receptors could identify signatures of past pathogen exposure. Along with the roughly 700-subject first cohort, a separate validation cohort of over 90 different subjects was used. To predict cytomegalovirus infection status, the study combined high-throughput TCR immunosequencing, statistical association of individual TCRs with disease status, and machine learning.

CDR1 and CDR2, per the germline V gene (reference sequence), are LNHDA and SQIVND. Including cysteine and phenylalanine, the CDR3 has 12 amino acids. Only the CDR3 part of the read is kept: 36 bases, read in frame from the first base. Relative to germline, V is 0 bases shorter and J is 8 bases shorter, with 7 bases between their ends. Beyond this particular receptor, the publication reports: A later analysis had no HLA typing for the validation cohort, so co-occurrence there was scored across all 130 or so repertoires. It was suggested by the authors that the approach could potentially be generalized to other disease states and immunological phenotypes. Most TCR sequences were observed very rarely across donors, whereas some public TCRs were present in many individuals. Subsequent analysis determined that TCRs grouped into clusters in the first cohort also showed a tendency toward co-occurrence across the approximately 120 validation repertoires, and 90% to 95% of cluster scores exceeded 0. In the study, about 150 TCR beta chains were listed as associated with cytomegalovirus. In vitro tests confirmed that a few of the cytomegalovirus-associated TCR beta chains recognize cytomegalovirus antigens. The classifier was reported to diagnose cytomegalovirus status with high specificity and sensitivity in both the original and validation cohorts.

Sample: PBMCs. The rearrangement combines TRBV19 with TRBJ1-2; the D gene is not confidently resolved. The sequence was collected from a woman aged 18-35 years in good health and CMV-seronegative. The CDR3 corresponds to CASSIDGWGYTF. The nucleotide sequence is TGTGCCAGTAGTATAGACGGTTGGGGCTACACCTTC.